A single sample is the source of the 9 T cell receptor beta chains below, sequenced in a study of blood T cell repertoires in COVID-19. Sequencing was performed with immunoSEQ multiplex PCR; in TCRdb, only in-frame clones are kept and a portion is missing. The data hold some 42,000 clones, with around 91% observed a single time. Sequencing input: peripheral blood. The receptors were sampled from a man aged 25-45 years with active or convalescent COVID-19.

This chain joins TRBV18 and TRBJ2-2; D might be TRBD1 (5 bases). Germline V gene lookup returns CDR1 KGHSH and CDR2 LQKENI. The CDR3 consists of 15 residues. V was cut by 2 bases and J by 4 bases, with 11 bases left in between. The CDR3 loop is CASSPTRQFTGELFF. The DNA of the CDR3 is TGTGCCAGCTCACCAACTCGACAGTTCACCGGGGAGCTGTTTTTT.

The rearrangement links TRBV4-1 to TRBJ2-1; 8 positions match TRBD1. Germline V lookup: CDR1 MGHRA, CDR2 YSYEKL. The CDR3 loop spans 16 amino acids. Trimming cost V 3 bases and J 4 bases; bases outside gene matches: 8. The CDR3 loop reads CASSHPTGDLYNEQFF. As DNA, the CDR3 is TGCGCCAGCAGCCACCCGACAGGGGACCTGTACAATGAGCAGTTCTTC.

The chain has TRBV5-1 and TRBJ2-7; no firm D call. Germline V gene lookup returns CDR1 SGHRS and CDR2 YFSETQ. V was pared by 0 bases and J by 6 bases, with 10 bases between. This CDR3 is 13 amino acids long. The DNA for the CDR3 is TGCGCCAGCAGCTTGGTGGCGGCTGTCGAGCAGTACTTC. Amino acid sequence: CASSLVAAVEQYF.

The V call is TRBV19, the J call TRBJ1-6; D ambiguous. The length of the CDR3 is 14 residues. V lost 7 bases and J 0 bases, leaving 7 bases between the germline ends. Germline V gives CDR1 LNHDA, CDR2 SQIVND (reference sequence). The chain's CDR3 is CASNPGSYNSPLHF. The CDR3 DNA is TGTGCCAGTAACCCGGGCTCCTATAATTCACCCCTCCACTTT.

The V call is TRBV27, the J call TRBJ2-2; TRBD2 aligns across 13 bases. Losses at the gene ends were 5 bases for V and 7 bases for J; bases not matched to a gene: 7. Per the germline V gene, CDR1 is MNHEY and CDR2 is SMNVEV (reference sequence). This CDR3 comprises 16 residues. The CDR3 DNA reads as TGTGCCAGCAGTCGGACTAGCGGGAGTTCTAACGGGGAGCTGTTTTTT. Its protein is CASSRTSGSSNGELFF.

The chain uses TRBV27 and TRBJ2-6, with 10 bases aligning to TRBD1. CDR3 length equals 19 residues. Trimming removed 6 bases from V and 0 bases from J; junction bases left unmatched: 11. In germline, CDR1 is MNHEY, CDR2 SMNVEV (reference sequence). The CDR3 DNA follows: TGTGCCAGCAGGGGACAGGGGCTGCCCCGGCTCTCTGGGGCCAACGTCCTGACTTTC. Protein sequence: CASRGQGLPRLSGANVLTF.

This sequence joins TRBV2 and TRBJ1-3; 9 nucleotides match TRBD1. Germline values: CDR1 SNHLY, CDR2 FYNNEI. The CDR3 extends over 17 amino acids. V lost 4 bases, J lost 2 bases, and 9 bases stayed unmatched. CDR3 in amino acids: CASSVWGQGLTGNTIYF. DNA of the CDR3: TGTGCCAGCAGTGTCTGGGGACAGGGACTTACTGGAAACACCATATATTTT. The variable domain in full, completed from reference TRBV2 and TRBJ1-3, reads EPEVTQTPSHQVTQMGQEVILRCVPISNHLYFYWYRQILGQKVEFLVSFYNNEISEKSEIFDDQFSVERPDGSNFTLKIRSTKLEDSAMYFCASSVWGQGLTGNTIYFGEGSWLTVV.

V gene TRBV10-1 combines with J gene TRBJ1-5; possible D gene TRBD1, 6 bases. V was trimmed by 3 bases and J by 3 bases, leaving 33 bases between them. This CDR3 has 22 amino acids. The V gene's germline CDR1 is WNHNN and CDR2 SYGVQD (reference sequence). The CDR3 is CASSDSRRDRMMKGPNNQPQHF. CDR3 DNA: TGCGCCAGCAGTGATTCTCGACGTGACAGGATGATGAAAGGGCCGAACAATCAGCCCCAGCATTTT.

The V and J genes are TRBV19 and TRBJ1-5, with TRBD1 as a possible D gene (6 bases). Deletions cut 4 bases from V and 3 bases from J, with 13 bases between. The V gene's germline CDR1 is LNHDA and CDR2 SQIVND (reference sequence). CDR3 size: 15 residues. The CDR3, as DNA: TGTGCCAGTAGTACAAACGACAGGTTCAATCAGCCCCAGCATTTT. Translation gives CASSTNDRFNQPQHF. Complete variable domain (other parts from reference TRBV19 and TRBJ1-5): DGGITQSPKYLFRKEGQNVTLSCEQNLNHDAMYWYRQDPGQGLRLIYYSQIVNDFQKGDIAEGYSVSREKKESFPLTVTSAQKNPTAFYLCASSTNDRFNQPQHFGDGTRLSIL.